A selection of T cell receptor beta chains follows, all from one sample in a study of cytomegalovirus exposure and HLA in healthy donors. Clones were sequenced by immunoSEQ multiplex PCR, and TCRdb holds only the in-frame ones, with some missing. The profile shows roughly 140,000 clones, around 10% of them singletons. Sequenced: PBMCs. The receptors come from a male donor in good health and CMV-seronegative. Both conserved end residues are part of each CDR3. The D gene is left open where the match is weak. Size values are once, few and many counts, or a class for expanded clones, and some rows have none.

clone size: .; D gene: TRBD2; J gene: TRBJ2-7; V gene: TRBV28; CDR3 length: 14; CDR3 protein: CASSVGGLRHEQYF; CDR3 DNA: TGTGCCAGCAGTGTGGGAGGGCTCAGGCACGAGCAGTACTTC
clone size: .; D gene: TRBD2; J gene: TRBJ2-7; V gene: TRBV10-3; CDR3 length: 13; CDR3 protein: CATGTSASYEQYF; CDR3 DNA: TGTGCCACCGGGACTAGCGCCTCCTACGAGCAGTACTTC
clone size: .; D gene: TRBD1; J gene: TRBJ2-3; V gene: TRBV29-1; CDR3 length: 12; CDR3 protein: CSVDRVEDTQYF; CDR3 DNA: TGCAGTGTTGACAGGGTAGAGGATACGCAGTATTTT
clone size: few; D gene: .; J gene: TRBJ1-1; V gene: TRBV7-8; CDR3 length: 13; CDR3 protein: CASSLTENTEAFF; CDR3 DNA: TGTGCCAGCAGCTTAACAGAGAACACTGAAGCTTTCTTT
clone size: .; D gene: .; J gene: TRBJ2-5; V gene: TRBV5-4; CDR3 length: 16; CDR3 protein: CASSVQGVSSQETQYF; CDR3 DNA: TGTGCCAGCAGCGTTCAAGGGGTCTCCTCTCAAGAGACCCAGTACTTC
clone size: few; D gene: TRBD2; J gene: TRBJ2-1; V gene: TRBV29-1; CDR3 length: 16; CDR3 protein: CSVDYRSLAGTNEQFF; CDR3 DNA: TGCAGCGTTGATTATAGGTCACTAGCGGGTACCAATGAGCAGTTCTTC
clone size: .; D gene: TRBD2; J gene: TRBJ2-5; V gene: TRBV27; CDR3 length: 15; CDR3 protein: CASSSGTSGSGEQYF; CDR3 DNA: TGTGCCAGCAGTTCGGGGACTAGCGGGAGTGGGGAGCAGTACTTC
clone size: .; D gene: .; J gene: TRBJ2-7; V gene: TRBV2; CDR3 length: 14; CDR3 protein: CASNQREGSYEQYF; CDR3 DNA: TGTGCCAGCAACCAGAGGGAAGGGTCCTACGAGCAGTACTTC
clone size: .; D gene: .; J gene: TRBJ2-1; V gene: TRBV7-3; CDR3 length: 16; CDR3 protein: CASSLGGASSYNEQFF; CDR3 DNA: TGTGCCAGCAGCTTAGGGGGGGCGAGCTCCTACAATGAGCAGTTCTTC
clone size: .; D gene: .; J gene: TRBJ2-7; V gene: TRBV27; CDR3 length: 14; CDR3 protein: CASTRTGSSYEQYF; CDR3 DNA: TGTGCCAGCACCCGGACGGGGAGCTCCTACGAGCAGTACTTC
clone size: .; D gene: .; J gene: TRBJ1-1; V gene: TRBV7-9; CDR3 length: 15; CDR3 protein: CASSPQGSMNTEAFF; CDR3 DNA: TGTGCCAGCAGCCCCCAGGGCTCAATGAACACTGAAGCTTTCTTT
clone size: few; D gene: .; J gene: TRBJ2-7; V gene: TRBV28; CDR3 length: 13; CDR3 protein: CASSWGNSYEQYF; CDR3 DNA: TGTGCCAGCAGTTGGGGCAACTCCTACGAGCAGTACTTC
clone size: .; D gene: .; J gene: TRBJ1-2; V gene: TRBV6-5; CDR3 length: 14; CDR3 protein: CVSSWTEANYGYTF; CDR3 DNA: TGTGTCAGCAGTTGGACAGAGGCTAACTATGGCTACACCTTC
clone size: few; D gene: TRBD1; J gene: TRBJ1-2; V gene: TRBV29-1; CDR3 length: 14; CDR3 protein: CSVERDRGRGGYTF; CDR3 DNA: TGCAGCGTTGAAAGGGACAGGGGGCGCGGAGGCTACACCTTC
clone size: .; D gene: TRBD2; J gene: TRBJ2-2; V gene: TRBV2; CDR3 length: 15; CDR3 protein: CASSVLAGHTGELFF; CDR3 DNA: TGTGCCAGCAGTGTACTAGCGGGACACACCGGGGAGCTGTTTTTT
clone size: .; D gene: .; J gene: TRBJ2-6; V gene: TRBV4-3; CDR3 length: 18; CDR3 protein: CASSQDWQGGSGANVLTF; CDR3 DNA: TGCGCCAGCAGCCAAGATTGGCAGGGCGGCTCTGGGGCCAACGTCCTGACTTTC
clone size: few; D gene: TRBD1; J gene: TRBJ1-2; V gene: TRBV28; CDR3 length: 14; CDR3 protein: CASHLTGGGYGYTF; CDR3 DNA: TGTGCCAGCCACCTGACAGGGGGGGGCTATGGCTACACCTTC
clone size: .; D gene: .; J gene: TRBJ2-7; V gene: TRBV7-9; CDR3 length: 18; CDR3 protein: CASSLQTLRGGGTYEQYF; CDR3 DNA: TGTGCCAGCAGCCTGCAAACCCTCAGGGGCGGTGGGACCTACGAGCAGTACTTC
clone size: few; D gene: TRBD2; J gene: TRBJ2-7; V gene: TRBV7-9; CDR3 length: 16; CDR3 protein: CASSLGGLAGVGEQYF; CDR3 DNA: TGTGCCAGCAGCTTAGGGGGACTAGCGGGAGTAGGGGAGCAGTACTTC
clone size: few; D gene: TRBD1; J gene: TRBJ2-1; V gene: TRBV7-9; CDR3 length: 16; CDR3 protein: CASSRVLGTGHNEQFF; CDR3 DNA: TGTGCCAGCAGCCGGGTTCTTGGGACAGGACACAATGAGCAGTTCTTC
clone size: few; D gene: TRBD1; J gene: TRBJ2-5; V gene: TRBV2; CDR3 length: 15; CDR3 protein: CASSWTGGYQETQYF; CDR3 DNA: TGCGCCAGCAGTTGGACAGGCGGGTACCAAGAGACCCAGTACTTC
clone size: few; D gene: TRBD1; J gene: TRBJ1-4; V gene: TRBV28; CDR3 length: 15; CDR3 protein: CASSPWTGPNEKLFF; CDR3 DNA: TGTGCCAGCAGTCCCTGGACAGGGCCTAATGAAAAACTGTTTTTT
clone size: few; D gene: TRBD1; J gene: TRBJ2-3; V gene: TRBV5-1; CDR3 length: 14; CDR3 protein: CASSLDRVGDTQYF; CDR3 DNA: TGCGCCAGCAGCCTGGACAGGGTTGGAGATACGCAGTATTTT
clone size: .; D gene: TRBD1; J gene: TRBJ2-5; V gene: TRBV6-5; CDR3 length: 13; CDR3 protein: CASRGQGEETQYF; CDR3 DNA: TGTGCCAGCAGAGGACAGGGAGAAGAGACCCAGTACTTC
clone size: .; D gene: .; J gene: TRBJ1-2; V gene: TRBV28; CDR3 length: 14; CDR3 protein: CASSNLLQAGGYTF; CDR3 DNA: TGTGCCAGCAGTAATCTATTACAGGCGGGAGGCTACACCTTC
clone size: few; D gene: TRBD1; J gene: TRBJ2-7; V gene: TRBV5-4; CDR3 length: 15; CDR3 protein: CASSVGQGISYEQYF; CDR3 DNA: TGTGCCAGCAGCGTCGGACAGGGGATCTCCTACGAGCAGTACTTC
clone size: few; D gene: .; J gene: TRBJ1-1; V gene: TRBV11-2; CDR3 length: 14; CDR3 protein: CASSLLGRNTEAFF; CDR3 DNA: TGTGCCAGCAGTTTATTGGGCAGGAACACTGAAGCTTTCTTT
clone size: few; D gene: .; J gene: TRBJ1-1; V gene: TRBV9; CDR3 length: 13; CDR3 protein: CASSVLQGTEAFF; CDR3 DNA: TGTGCCAGCAGCGTACTACAGGGAACTGAAGCTTTCTTT
clone size: .; D gene: TRBD2; J gene: TRBJ2-7; V gene: TRBV6-5; CDR3 length: 16; CDR3 protein: CASSYGSGGFSYEQYF; CDR3 DNA: TGTGCCAGCAGTTACGGAAGCGGGGGGTTCTCCTACGAGCAGTACTTC
clone size: .; D gene: .; J gene: TRBJ1-1; V gene: TRBV30; CDR3 length: 13; CDR3 protein: CAWSDTVNTEAFF; CDR3 DNA: TGTGCCTGGAGTGATACAGTGAACACTGAAGCTTTCTTT
clone size: few; D gene: .; J gene: TRBJ2-7; V gene: TRBV16; CDR3 length: 14; CDR3 protein: CASSQYRSSYEQYF; CDR3 DNA: TGTGCCAGCAGCCAATACCGGAGCTCCTACGAGCAGTACTTC
clone size: few; D gene: .; J gene: TRBJ1-6; V gene: TRBV23-1; CDR3 length: 15; CDR3 protein: CASSQCRGNNSPLHF; CDR3 DNA: TGCGCCAGCAGTCAATGCAGGGGCAATAATTCACCCCTCCACTTT
clone size: few; D gene: .; J gene: TRBJ2-6; V gene: TRBV13; CDR3 length: 15; CDR3 protein: CASSLDGAGANVLTF; CDR3 DNA: TGTGCCAGCAGCTTAGATGGAGCTGGGGCCAACGTCCTGACTTTC
clone size: few; D gene: .; J gene: TRBJ2-3; V gene: TRBV28; CDR3 length: 12; CDR3 protein: CASSTYTDTQYF; CDR3 DNA: TGTGCCAGCAGTACCTACACAGATACGCAGTATTTT
clone size: few; D gene: TRBD1; J gene: TRBJ2-3; V gene: TRBV7-2; CDR3 length: 15; CDR3 protein: CASSPRDRRPDTQYF; CDR3 DNA: TGTGCCAGCAGCCCCCGGGACAGGCGTCCAGATACGCAGTATTTT
clone size: .; D gene: .; J gene: TRBJ1-2; V gene: TRBV7-2; CDR3 length: 13; CDR3 protein: CASSPDRAWGYTF; CDR3 DNA: TGTGCCAGCAGCCCCGACAGAGCTTGGGGCTACACCTTC
clone size: .; D gene: .; J gene: TRBJ2-5; V gene: TRBV7-2; CDR3 length: 11; CDR3 protein: CASSDRDKQYF; CDR3 DNA: TGTGCCAGCAGCGACCGGGACAAACAGTACTTC
clone size: few; D gene: .; J gene: TRBJ2-7; V gene: TRBV28; CDR3 length: 14; CDR3 protein: CASSLTGGLNEQYF; CDR3 DNA: TGTGCCAGCAGTTTAACTGGGGGACTGAACGAGCAGTACTTC
clone size: few; D gene: .; J gene: TRBJ1-1; V gene: TRBV5-1; CDR3 length: 12; CDR3 protein: CASSYGETEAFF; CDR3 DNA: TGCGCCAGCAGCTACGGGGAGACTGAAGCTTTCTTT
clone size: few; D gene: TRBD1; J gene: TRBJ1-2; V gene: TRBV28; CDR3 length: 15; CDR3 protein: CASKPPRQGSHGYTF; CDR3 DNA: TGTGCCAGCAAACCCCCCCGACAGGGGTCCCATGGCTACACCTTC